These 9 T cell receptor beta chains originate from one sample sequenced in a study. TCRdb called the RT-PCR reads again in MiXCR, with one record for every CDR3 protein. The sample includes about 680,000 distinct CDR3 sequences, 14% of them seen just once. The sequencing input was memory CD4+ T cells from blood. The receptors originated from a female donor in good health, serving as a healthy control.

At least ten counts were recorded for this clonotype. The chain links TRBV5-8 to TRBJ2-3; D is possibly TRBD1 or TRBD2 (5 bases each). V was shortened by 4 bases and J by 14 bases, with 14 bases between the two germline ends. The germline V gene encodes CDR1 SGHTS and CDR2 YDEGEE. This CDR3 is 11 amino acids long. The CDR3 loop is CASSHRDPSYF. CDR3 bases: TGTGCCAGCAGCCACCGGGACCCGTCGTATTTT.

In its sample, this clonotype was seen many times. The J gene is TRBJ1-5, the V gene TRBV20-1; weak D call: TRBD1 (6 bases). Trimming pared 0 bases from V and 2 bases from J, leaving 11 bases between. Germline V CDR1 and CDR2: DFQATT, SNEGSKA (reference sequence). This CDR3 comprises 15 residues. The CDR3 sequence: CSAREGGAGNQPQHF. As DNA, the CDR3 is TGCAGTGCTAGAGAGGGGGGCGCGGGCAATCAGCCCCAGCATTTT.

V and J are TRBV5-6 and TRBJ2-5; TRBD2 matches at 11 bases. CDR1 SGHDT and CDR2 YYEEEE come from the germline V gene. The CDR3 covers 18 residues. With 3 bases clipped from V and 0 bases from J, the junction kept 10 bases outside the gene matches. CDR3 in amino acids: CASSSWGLAGGYQETQYF. CDR3 nucleotide sequence: TGTGCCAGCAGCTCCTGGGGATTAGCGGGAGGGTACCAAGAGACCCAGTACTTC. Looking up the rest from reference TRBV5-6 and TRBJ2-5 gives the full variable domain: DAGVTQSPTHLIKTRGQQVTLRCSPKSGHDTVSWYQQALGQGPQFIFQYYEEEERQRGNFPDRFSGHQFPNYSSELNVNALLLGDSALYLCASSSWGLAGGYQETQYFGPGTRLLVL.

The sample holds many counts of this clonotype. This sequence joins TRBV27 and TRBJ1-1, with 8 bases matching TRBD1. CDR1 and CDR2 from the germline V gene are MNHEY and SMNVEV (reference sequence). The length of the CDR3 is 12 residues. V trimming: 5 bases; J trimming: 11 bases; junction bases outside the gene matches: 7. CDR3 protein: CASSPRQGRAFF. The CDR3 DNA sequence: TGTGCCAGCAGTCCACGACAGGGGCGGGCTTTCTTT.

This clonotype was picked up many times. The chain couples TRBV6-5 to TRBJ1-6; no definite D call. Trimming cost V 5 bases and J 6 bases, with 11 bases left between them. The CDR3 extends over 14 amino acids. Germline V gives CDR1 MNHEY, CDR2 SVGAGI. The CDR3 bases are TGTGCCAGCAGTCTGGAGGCGTTTAATTCACCCCTCCACTTT. Its protein is CASSLEAFNSPLHF.

V and J are TRBV20-1 and TRBJ2-5, with D maybe TRBD2 (6 bases). V lost 0 bases to trimming and J lost 5 bases, with 22 bases between them. This CDR3 is 17 amino acids long. CDR1 is DFQATT, CDR2 SNEGSKA, per germline (reference sequence). The CDR3 sequence: CSARDPLRPSGRETQYF. The CDR3 region has the DNA TGCAGTGCTAGAGATCCCCTGCGACCTTCAGGGAGGGAGACCCAGTACTTC.

This clonotype was counted at least ten times. The J gene is TRBJ1-2, the V gene TRBV20-1; 7 bases are shared with TRBD1. This CDR3 has 14 amino acids. J was trimmed by 4 bases and V by 6 bases; bases with no gene match: 11. Germline values: CDR1 DFQATT, CDR2 SNEGSKA (reference sequence). Here the CDR3 DNA reads TGCAGTGCCAGTACGGGACAGTTCTTCTATGGCTACACCTTC. Protein sequence: CSASTGQFFYGYTF.

This clonotype was counted a few times. The chain has TRBV5-6 and TRBJ1-1; D is unclear. V was trimmed by 0 bases and J by 6 bases, leaving 3 bases between them. The CDR3 length is 11 residues. Per germline, CDR1 SGHDT and CDR2 YYEEEE. The CDR3 is CASSLAAEAFF. The DNA for the CDR3 is TGTGCCAGCAGCTTGGCCGCTGAAGCTTTCTTT. The whole variable domain, remainder taken from reference TRBV5-6 and TRBJ1-1, is DAGVTQSPTHLIKTRGQQVTLRCSPKSGHDTVSWYQQALGQGPQFIFQYYEEEERQRGNFPDRFSGHQFPNYSSELNVNALLLGDSALYLCASSLAAEAFFGQGTRLTVV.

A note on this clonotype: One end of the junction does not line up with germline, which may come from a read error. V gene TRBV20-1 combines with J gene TRBJ1-4; 9 nucleotides match TRBD1. This CDR3 spans 14 amino acids. CDR1 and CDR2 from the germline V gene are DFQATT and SNEGSKA (reference sequence). DNA for the CDR3: TGCAGTGCTCCGGACAGGGGAAGGGTTGAAAACCTGTTTTTT. Protein product: CSAPDRGRVENLFF.